A single sample is the source of the 30 T cell receptor beta chains below, sequenced in a study of T cell responses to AZD1222 COVID-19 vaccine. TCRdb keeps only in-frame clones here, not all; method: immunoSEQ multiplex PCR. The table records fewer than 70,000 clones, approximately 90% of them present only once. Material: peripheral blood, obtained on day 0 of AZD1222 vaccination. These receptors were obtained from an adult in good health.

The gene calls are TRBV14 and TRBJ1-6, with TRBD1 identical over 8 bases. Germline trimming cut 1 base from V and 11 bases from J; bases unmatched to any gene: 4. The germline gives CDR1 SGHDN, CDR2 FVKESK. This CDR3 is built from 14 residues. The CDR3 sequence: CASSQVTGGAPLHF. The CDR3 nucleotides are TGTGCCAGCAGCCAAGTTACAGGGGGTGCACCCCTCCACTTT.

This chain connects TRBV12-5 to TRBJ1-1; D is undetermined. The CDR3 is 11 residues long. Per the germline V gene, CDR1 is LGHNT and CDR2 is FRNRAP. Trimming pared 9 bases from V and 0 bases from J, leaving 5 bases between. The CDR3 here is CASGVNTEAFF. The CDR3 DNA follows: TGTGCTAGCGGGGTGAACACTGAAGCTTTCTTT.

J is TRBJ1-4 and V is TRBV2, with D unclear. V was cut by 2 bases and J by 4 bases, with 14 bases left in between. Germline V CDR1 and CDR2: SNHLY, FYNNEI. CDR3 length: 16 residues. CDR3 in DNA: TGTGCCAGCAGTGAACCACACCGGGCCCGTAATGAAAAACTGTTTTTT. As protein: CASSEPHRARNEKLFF.

The chain has TRBV5-1 and TRBJ1-1, with a weak D call TRBD1 (5 bases). CDR3 length: 14 residues. With 3 bases removed from V and 4 bases from J, the gap between germline ends came to 13 bases. Germline V gene lookup returns CDR1 SGHRS and CDR2 YFSETQ. The CDR3 here is CASSSTGGITEAFF. CDR3 bases: TGCGCCAGCAGCTCGACGGGGGGAATCACTGAAGCTTTCTTT.

The chain links TRBV18 to TRBJ1-4; weak D call: TRBD1 (5 bases). The CDR3 loop spans 16 amino acids. Germline V gives CDR1 KGHSH, CDR2 LQKENI. V lost 6 bases to trimming and J lost 5 bases, with 19 bases between them. CDR3 loop: CASSPTARQINEKLFF. Here the CDR3 DNA reads TGTGCCAGCTCTCCAACCGCCCGACAGATAAATGAAAAACTGTTTTTT.

The V call is TRBV6-2 or TRBV6-3, the J call TRBJ2-5, with D unclear. Trimming took off 0 bases at V and 3 bases at J, with 8 bases between the two ends. CDR1 is MNHEY and CDR2 is SVGEGT in the germline V gene. The CDR3 contains 14 residues. This CDR3 reads CASSYSSRKETQYF. In DNA form, the CDR3 reads TGTGCCAGCAGTTACTCCTCACGGAAAGAGACCCAGTACTTC.

This clone was counted once. This chain connects TRBV9 to TRBJ1-1; TRBD1 agrees at 8 bases. V was pared by 3 bases and J by 5 bases, with 15 bases of the junction left unmatched. Germline values: CDR1 SGDLS, CDR2 YYNGEE. The CDR3 has 17 residues. The CDR3 DNA follows: TGTGCCAGCAGCGCCAGGGACAGGCCCGTGGTTGGAACTGAAGCTTTCTTT. Translating gives CASSARDRPVVGTEAFF. The full variable domain, rest sourced from reference TRBV9 and TRBJ1-1, is DSGVTQTPKHLITATGQRVTLRCSPRSGDLSVYWYQQSLDQGLQFLIQYYNGEERAKGNILERFSAQQFPDLHSELNLSSLELGDSALYFCASSARDRPVVGTEAFFGQGTRLTVV.

The chain employs TRBV7-9 and TRBJ2-3; 7 bases match TRBD2. From germline, CDR1 is SEHNR and CDR2 FQNEAQ (reference sequence). The CDR3 extends over 15 amino acids. Trimming cost V 4 bases and J 5 bases; bases outside gene matches: 9. CDR3 sequence reads: CASSSARLARDTQYF. The CDR3 coding sequence is TGTGCCAGCAGCTCAGCGAGACTAGCCAGAGATACGCAGTATTTT. The full variable domain, with the rest looked up from reference TRBV7-9 and TRBJ2-3, is DTGVSQNPRHKITKRGQNVTFRCDPISEHNRLYWYRQTLGQGPEFLTYFQNEAQLEKSRLLSDRFSAERPKGSFSTLEIQRTEQGDSAMYLCASSSARLARDTQYFGPGTRLTVL.

The chain combines TRBV7-8 with TRBJ2-2, with a possible D match to TRBD1 (6 bases). The CDR3 has 15 residues. V was cut by 6 bases and J by 3 bases, with 14 bases left in between. Germline CDR1 reads SGHVS; CDR2 reads FQNEAQ. The CDR3 loop is CASRTPTGHTGELFF. For the CDR3, the DNA is TGTGCCAGCAGGACTCCGACAGGTCACACCGGGGAGCTGTTTTTT.

The chain employs TRBV9 and TRBJ1-2, with D possibly being TRBD1 (5 bases). V lost 5 bases and J 1 base, leaving 9 bases between the germline ends. CDR3 size: 13 residues. From germline, CDR1 is SGDLS and CDR2 YYNGEE. CDR3 sequence (DNA): TGTGCCAGCAGTCAGGACAATAACTATGGCTACACCTTC. This translates into CASSQDNNYGYTF. Based on the CDR3 plus reference TRBV9 and TRBJ1-2, the full variable domain is DSGVTQTPKHLITATGQRVTLRCSPRSGDLSVYWYQQSLDQGLQFLIQYYNGEERAKGNILERFSAQQFPDLHSELNLSSLELGDSALYFCASSQDNNYGYTFGSGTRLTVV.

This clone appeared once. This sequence joins TRBV5-4 and TRBJ1-2; D uncertain. Per the germline V gene, CDR1 is SGHNT and CDR2 is YYREEE (reference sequence). This CDR3 contains 11 residues. V was trimmed by 4 bases and J by 1 base, leaving 2 bases between them. The CDR3 DNA sequence: TGTGCCAGCAGCAGTAACTATGGCTACACCTTC. It is translated as CASSSNYGYTF. Combining the CDR3 with reference TRBV5-4 and TRBJ1-2 gives the whole variable domain ETGVTQSPTHLIKTRGQQVTLRCSSQSGHNTVSWYQQALGQGPQFIFQYYREEENGRGNFPPRFSGLQFPNYSSELNVNALELDDSALYLCASSSNYGYTFGSGTRLTVV.

This clone was seen only once. This chain links TRBV7-9 with TRBJ1-2; TRBD1 aligns across 9 bases. J gave up 6 bases and V 2 bases, and 1 base lay outside the gene matches. Germline lookup yields CDR1 SEHNR and CDR2 FQNEAQ (reference sequence). This CDR3 region has 13 residues. The CDR3 DNA reads as TGTGCCAGCAGCTTAACAGGGGGCAATGGCTACACCTTC. As protein: CASSLTGGNGYTF.

CDR3 DNA: TGCGCCAGCAGTGAGTCATCCACCCACTATGGCTACACCTTC. This codes for CASSESSTHYGYTF. The genes are TRBV10-2 and TRBJ1-2, with D hard to call. Looked up from germline, CDR1 is WSHSY and CDR2 is SAAADI. V was clipped by 0 bases and J by 3 bases, with 8 bases between them. The CDR3 is 14 amino acids.

The chain has TRBV2 and TRBJ1-6, with 8 bases lining up with TRBD1. The CDR3 has 15 amino acids. Trimming cost V 5 bases and J 8 bases; bases outside gene matches: 8. From germline, CDR1 is SNHLY and CDR2 FYNNEI. For the CDR3, the DNA is TGTGCCAGCAGTCACCAGGGGGCTCGGGATTCACCCCTCCACTTT. Translating gives CASSHQGARDSPLHF.

This clone was seen a single time. The chain carries TRBV19 and TRBJ2-1, with 7 bases matching TRBD1. The CDR3 has 12 amino acids. Germline values: CDR1 LNHDA, CDR2 SQIVND (reference sequence). The V segment lost 3 bases and the J segment 12 bases; nucleotides outside the gene matches: 5. The CDR3 region has the DNA TGTGCCAGTAGTATGACAGGGTTGGTGCAGTTCTTC. Protein product: CASSMTGLVQFF.

About this clone: Other DNA sequences from this sample encode an identical CDR3 as well. CDR3 in amino acids: CASSVGGVNTEAFF. CDR3 coding DNA: TGTGCCAGCAGCGTGGGGGGTGTTAACACTGAAGCTTTCTTT. The V call is TRBV9, the J call TRBJ1-1; D may be TRBD1 (5 bases). Germline values: CDR1 SGDLS, CDR2 YYNGEE. The CDR3 is 14 residues long. Trimming took off 2 bases at V and 2 bases at J, with 10 bases between the two ends.

J is TRBJ1-2 and V is TRBV7-9, with 7 bases fitting TRBD1. Germline-derived CDR1 and CDR2 are SEHNR and FQNEAQ (reference sequence). V shed 2 bases, J shed 4 bases, and the junction held 4 bases outside the gene matches. The CDR3 runs to 14 residues. CDR3 DNA: TGTGCCAGCAGCTTAAGGGGGCAAACCTATGGCTACACCTTC. Residues: CASSLRGQTYGYTF.

The genes are TRBV7-9 and TRBJ1-2; D is perhaps TRBD1 (5 bases). Per the germline V gene, CDR1 is SEHNR and CDR2 is FQNEAQ (reference sequence). V was clipped by 5 bases and J by 4 bases, with 14 bases between them. CDR3 length: 14 amino acids. The CDR3 DNA reads TGTGCCAGCAGCCCTGGGCGGGGGATCTATGGCTACACCTTC. Its translation is CASSPGRGIYGYTF.

The rearrangement links TRBV28 to TRBJ1-5, with 8 bases identical to TRBD1. The germline V gene has CDR1 MDHEN and CDR2 SYDVKM. With V trimmed by 6 bases and J by 5 bases, 3 bases remained unmatched. This CDR3 is 13 amino acids long. This CDR3 reads CASRPGGHQPQHF. The CDR3 DNA sequence: TGTGCCAGCAGACCAGGGGGCCATCAGCCCCAGCATTTT.

This chain links TRBV9 with TRBJ2-5; TRBD2 aligns across 12 bases. CDR3 length equals 16 residues. After removal of 2 bases from V and 5 bases from J, the junction contained 7 bases not matched to a gene. Germline V CDR1 and CDR2: SGDLS, YYNGEE. CDR3 sequence reads: CASSVSSGGAGETQYF. The CDR3 DNA reads TGTGCCAGCAGCGTTTCTAGCGGGGGGGCCGGCGAGACCCAGTACTTC.

V usage is TRBV29-1 and J usage is TRBJ1-2; weak D call: TRBD1 (5 bases). Per the germline V gene, CDR1 is SQVTM and CDR2 is ANQGSEA. Trimming took off 2 bases at V and 8 bases at J, with 15 bases between the two ends. The CDR3 loop spans 13 amino acids. The CDR3 DNA follows: TGCAGCGTTGAACGTGTCAGGGAGGGCGGCTACACCTTC. Protein product: CSVERVREGGYTF.

This rearrangement joins TRBV30 to TRBJ2-7, with D unresolved. Per germline, CDR1 GTSNPN and CDR2 SVGIG (reference sequence). The CDR3 runs 12 residues. V dropped 2 bases and J dropped 0 bases, with 5 bases sitting between them. CDR3 protein: CAWSYVSYEQYF. The CDR3, as DNA: TGTGCCTGGAGTTATGTCTCCTACGAGCAGTACTTC.

V and J are TRBV6-5 and TRBJ2-7, with a weak D call TRBD2 (7 bases). Germline CDR1 and CDR2: MNHEY and SVGAGI. This CDR3 is built from 15 residues. The V end was cut by 0 bases, the J end by 2 bases, with 11 bases between. The CDR3 DNA reads as TGTGCCAGCAGTTACTCGAGGGGGGGAACCTACGAGCAGTACTTC. Protein: CASSYSRGGTYEQYF.

CDR3 nucleotide sequence: TGTGCCAGCAGCCGCCAGGGGAATAGTAAGCCCCAGCATTTT. It encodes CASSRQGNSKPQHF. V gene TRBV11-2 combines with J gene TRBJ1-5; weak D call: TRBD1 (6 bases). This CDR3 is 14 amino acids long. The V gene lost 5 bases and the J gene lost 8 bases, with 16 bases spanning the gap. Germline loops: CDR1 SGHAT, CDR2 FQNNGV.

The V gene is TRBV12-3 or TRBV12-4, the J gene TRBJ1-2; 8 bases match TRBD1. V was pared by 4 bases and J by 9 bases, with 7 bases of the junction left unmatched. The CDR3 loop spans 13 amino acids. This chain's CDR3 is CASSWGQGASYTF. Here the CDR3 DNA reads TGTGCCAGCAGTTGGGGTCAGGGGGCGAGCTACACCTTC.

This clone was recorded once. The CDR3 here is CASSPPNSRTDTQYF. The CDR3 DNA reads as TGTGCCAGCTCACCACCGAACAGTCGGACAGATACGCAGTATTTT. V and J are TRBV18 and TRBJ2-3; D not certain. V lost 0 bases, J lost 3 bases, and 10 bases lay in between. From germline, CDR1 is KGHSH and CDR2 LQKENI. The CDR3 is 15 amino acids. The full variable domain, its missing parts supplied by reference TRBV18 and TRBJ2-3, is NAGVMQNPRHLVRRRGQEARLRCSPMKGHSHVYWYRQLPEEGLKFMVYLQKENIIDESGMPKERFSAEFPKEGPSILRIQQVVRGDSAAYFCASSPPNSRTDTQYFGPGTRLTVL.

This chain uses TRBV6-5 with TRBJ1-4; D is unclear. Germline V gene data show CDR1 as MNHEY and CDR2 as SVGAGI. The V and J ends lost 3 bases and 0 bases respectively, with 8 bases between them. The CDR3 length is 15 residues. CDR3 sequence: CASSYKRATNEKLFF. The CDR3 DNA reads TGTGCCAGCAGTTATAAGAGGGCAACTAATGAAAAACTGTTTTTT.

The V gene is TRBV2, the J gene TRBJ1-2, with 7 bases aligning to TRBD1. The CDR3 spans 13 residues. V trimming: 6 bases; J trimming: 4 bases; junction bases outside the gene matches: 5. CDR1 is SNHLY, CDR2 FYNNEI, per germline. The CDR3 loop reads CASRPAGGYGYTF. The DNA of the CDR3 is TGTGCCAGCAGGCCGGCAGGGGGCTATGGCTACACCTTC.

The CDR3 coding sequence is TGTGCCAGCTCACCACTGGGACAGGGAGGGAATGAGCAGTTCTTC. This translates into CASSPLGQGGNEQFF. The rearrangement links TRBV18 to TRBJ2-1; 9 nucleotides agree with TRBD1. The CDR3 extends over 15 amino acids. V dropped 1 base and J dropped 7; count of bases not matched to a gene: 5. Per germline, CDR1 KGHSH and CDR2 LQKENI.

Only a few counts were recorded for this clone. The chain couples TRBV5-4 to TRBJ2-7, with TRBD1 identical over 9 bases. V trimming: 1 base; J trimming: 0 bases; junction bases outside the gene matches: 5. In germline, CDR1 is SGHNT, CDR2 YYREEE (reference sequence). The CDR3 runs to 16 residues. The CDR3 sequence is CASSLLGQGPSYEQYF. In nucleotides, the CDR3 is TGTGCCAGCAGCTTGCTGGGACAGGGCCCCTCCTACGAGCAGTACTTC.